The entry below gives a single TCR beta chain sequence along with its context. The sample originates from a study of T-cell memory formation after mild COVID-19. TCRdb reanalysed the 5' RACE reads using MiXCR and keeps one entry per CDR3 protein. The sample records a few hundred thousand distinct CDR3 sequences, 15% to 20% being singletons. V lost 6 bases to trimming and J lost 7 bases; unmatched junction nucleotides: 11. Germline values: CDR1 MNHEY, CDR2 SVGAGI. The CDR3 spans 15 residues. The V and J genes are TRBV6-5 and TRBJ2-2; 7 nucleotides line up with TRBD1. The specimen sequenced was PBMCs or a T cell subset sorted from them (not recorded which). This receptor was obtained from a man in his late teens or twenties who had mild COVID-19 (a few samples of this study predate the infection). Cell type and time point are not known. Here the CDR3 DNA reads TGTGCCAGCAGATTAGTAGGGGGCGCGATCGGGGAGCTGTTTTTT. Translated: CASRLVGGAIGELFF.